These 27 T cell receptor beta chains came from one sample sequenced in a study of T cells after yellow fever vaccination. Each CDR3 protein is one row after TCRdb ran MiXCR on the 5' RACE reads. The table lists under 100,000 distinct CDR3 sequences, about 5.8% of them singletons. Sequencing used CD8+ T cells sorted from PBMCs, obtained 10 days after the yellow fever booster vaccination. The receptor set was obtained from a man younger than 35 who received the YFV17D yellow fever vaccine.

This clonotype was observed a few times. CDR3 nucleotides: TGTGCCAGCAGAGGCAGAGGGGGTCCTGGAGCTTTCTTT. Its translation: CASRGRGGPGAFF. This rearrangement joins TRBV7-8 to TRBJ1-1; TRBD1 might be the D (6 bases). The CDR3 loop spans 13 amino acids. Germline CDR1 is SGHVS and CDR2 is FQNEAQ. V lost 6 bases and J lost 10, with 18 bases in between.

The chain links TRBV12-3 or TRBV12-4 to TRBJ2-2; D perhaps matches TRBD1 (6 bases). Between the trimmed V and J ends, which lost 4 bases and 4 bases, there was a span of 10 bases. The CDR3 spans 14 residues. The CDR3 here is CASSSQGSTGELFF. The CDR3 DNA reads as TGTGCCAGCAGTTCACAGGGTAGCACCGGGGAGCTGTTTTTT.

This clonotype was counted only a few times. The V and J genes are TRBV9 and TRBJ2-1; possible D gene TRBD2, 7 bases. V gave up 0 bases and J gave up 2 bases, with 9 bases separating them. The CDR3 spans 15 residues. Per the germline V gene, CDR1 is SGDLS and CDR2 is YYNGEE. CDR3 DNA sequence: TGTGCCAGCAGCGTAGTGGGGGGGCCCTACAATGAGCAGTTCTTC. Protein sequence: CASSVVGGPYNEQFF.

J is TRBJ1-2 and V is TRBV27; D is ambiguous. V lost 0 bases and J lost 1, with 6 bases in between. The CDR3 loop spans 14 amino acids. CDR1 and CDR2 (germline): MNHEY, SMNVEV (reference sequence). This chain's CDR3 is CASSLSVDNYGYTF. The DNA of the CDR3 is TGTGCCAGCAGTTTATCGGTAGATAACTATGGCTACACCTTC.

The chain links TRBV4-1 to TRBJ1-5; no firm D call. V gave up 0 bases and J gave up 0 bases, with 9 bases separating them. There are 16 residues in the CDR3. CDR1 MGHRA and CDR2 YSYEKL come from the germline V gene. In DNA form, the CDR3 reads TGCGCCAGCAGCCAAGATCATTTTGGTAGCAATCAGCCCCAGCATTTT. It yields the protein CASSQDHFGSNQPQHF.

This clonotype appeared many times. The chain joins TRBV14 to TRBJ2-3; 10 nucleotides match TRBD2. V lost 4 bases, J lost 4 bases, and 2 bases stayed unmatched. Germline CDR1 and CDR2: SGHDN and FVKESK. The CDR3 totals 14 residues. The CDR3 spells CASSPGLAADTQYF. The CDR3 DNA is TGTGCCAGCAGCCCTGGACTAGCGGCAGATACGCAGTATTTT.

This clonotype was counted many times. The J gene is TRBJ2-1, the V gene TRBV20-1, with 7 bases identical to TRBD2. Trimming cost V 6 bases and J 2 bases; bases outside gene matches: 10. There are 15 residues in the CDR3. CDR1 and CDR2 (germline): DFQATT, SNEGSKA (reference sequence). CDR3 in amino acids: CSAPLRGTTYNEQFF. CDR3 DNA: TGCAGTGCCCCCTTGCGGGGGACCACCTACAATGAGCAGTTCTTC.

This clonotype turned up a few times. The chain employs TRBV4-1 and TRBJ1-6; D is unclear. Trimming pared 0 bases from V and 8 bases from J, leaving 8 bases between. Germline CDR1 and CDR2: MGHRA and YSYEKL. This CDR3 is built from 14 residues. Here the CDR3 reads CASSQDSGDSPLHF. CDR3 bases: TGCGCCAGCAGCCAAGATAGTGGGGATTCACCCCTCCACTTT.

A few counts support this clonotype. The rearrangement uses TRBV6-6 and TRBJ2-1; 8 bases are shared with TRBD2. V was clipped by 8 bases and J by 6 bases; unmatched bases: 12. The CDR3 has 15 amino acids. Germline V gene sequence: CDR1 MNHNY, CDR2 SVGAGI (reference sequence). The CDR3 DNA reads TGTGCCAGCCCTGCCAGGGCGGGGGGAGTCAATGAGCAGTTCTTC. Translated: CASPARAGGVNEQFF.

This clonotype was recorded at least ten times. This sequence joins TRBV7-2 and TRBJ2-7, with 9 bases that match TRBD2. After removal of 3 bases from V and 4 bases from J, the junction contained 7 bases not matched to a gene. The V gene's germline CDR1 is SGHTA and CDR2 FQGNSA. This CDR3 has 15 amino acids. The CDR3 DNA reads as TGTGCCAGCAGCTTTGGATCTAGCGGGGCGTACGAGCAGTACTTC. It translates to CASSFGSSGAYEQYF. The entire variable domain, with the rest obtained from reference TRBV7-2 and TRBJ2-7, is as follows: GAGVSQSPSNKVTEKGKDVELRCDPISGHTALYWYRQSLGQGLEFLIYFQGNSAPDKSGLPSDRFSAERTGGSVSTLTIQRTQQEDSAVYLCASSFGSSGAYEQYFGPGTRLTVT.

This clonotype was counted only a few times. The V and J genes are TRBV6-2 or TRBV6-3 and TRBJ2-5, with a possible D match to TRBD1 (5 bases). Germline lookup yields CDR1 MNHEY and CDR2 SVGEGT. V was trimmed by 0 bases and J by 5 bases, leaving 16 bases between them. CDR3 size: 16 residues. Here the CDR3 reads CASSYSRQPTRETQYF. DNA of the CDR3: TGTGCCAGCAGTTACTCGAGACAGCCGACACGGGAGACCCAGTACTTC.

The V gene is TRBV13, the J gene TRBJ1-3; D is unresolved. Trimming shortened V by 2 bases and J by 3 bases, and 8 bases separated the two germline ends. Germline CDR1 is PRHDT and CDR2 is FYEKMQ (reference sequence). The CDR3 spans 14 residues. The CDR3 bases are TGTGCCAGCAGCTTACGGGCGCATGGAAACACCATATATTTT. Its translation is CASSLRAHGNTIYF.

The chain recombines TRBV5-1 with TRBJ2-1; TRBD2 matches 8 bases. The V and J ends lost 3 bases and 4 bases, in that order; junction bases with no gene match: 3. CDR1 is SGHRS, CDR2 YFSETQ, per germline. This CDR3 contains 14 residues. Written as DNA, the CDR3 is TGCGCCAGCAGCTCAAGCGGGAGATACAATGAGCAGTTCTTC. The encoded protein is CASSSSGRYNEQFF.

In nucleotides, the CDR3 is TGTGCCAGCAGCTCGGGGGGATCTGAAGCTTTCTTT. Protein product: CASSSGGSEAFF. The chain links TRBV5-6 to TRBJ1-1, with D possibly being TRBD1 (5 bases). CDR1 is SGHDT, CDR2 YYEEEE, per germline. V was clipped by 3 bases and J by 6 bases, with 9 bases between them. The CDR3 loop spans 12 amino acids.

V gene TRBV9 combines with J gene TRBJ2-1; the D is unclear. Germline-derived CDR1 and CDR2 are SGDLS and YYNGEE. V lost 3 bases and J lost 3, with 19 bases in between. The CDR3 covers 17 residues. The CDR3 nucleotides read TGTGCCAGCAGCGCCCACCGAGCAGGTCACGACTACAATGAGCAGTTCTTC. Residues: CASSAHRAGHDYNEQFF.

This clonotype was recorded many times. CDR3 in DNA: TGCGCCAGCAGCCAAGATCTACTAGCAGGAGGGGAGCTGTTTTTT. Translating it yields CASSQDLLAGGELFF. This chain uses TRBV4-3 with TRBJ2-2; a possible D gene is TRBD2 (6 bases). The CDR3 has 15 residues. CDR1 is LGHNA, CDR2 YSLEER, per germline. Trimming took off 0 bases at V and 8 bases at J, with 13 bases between the two ends.

This clonotype has only a few counts. The genes are TRBV5-1 and TRBJ1-2; TRBD1 agrees at 12 bases. Trimming removed 5 bases from V and 3 bases from J; junction bases left unmatched: 11. CDR3 length: 17 residues. Germline V gene sequence: CDR1 SGHRS, CDR2 YFSETQ. This chain's CDR3 is CASRPPGQGALDYGYTF. CDR3 DNA: TGCGCCAGCAGACCTCCGGGACAGGGGGCTTTGGACTATGGCTACACCTTC.

This clonotype turned up a few times. This chain uses TRBV7-8 with TRBJ2-6; 11 positions match TRBD1. The CDR3 has 20 residues. V gave up 6 bases and J gave up 2 bases; unmatched junction bases: 15. Germline V gene lookup returns CDR1 SGHVS and CDR2 FQNEAQ. CDR3 coding DNA: TGTGCCAGCAGACTCCCCGAGTGGACAGGGGGCGAACCTGGGGCCAACGTCCTGACTTTC. Translating it yields CASRLPEWTGGEPGANVLTF.

This clonotype has a count of ten or more. CDR3 in DNA: TGTGCCAGCAGTTTTTTGTACACAACCAGCACAGATACGCAGTATTTT. This gives the protein CASSFLYTTSTDTQYF. The chain uses TRBV6-5 and TRBJ2-3; D gene uncertain. This CDR3 comprises 16 residues. V was clipped by 4 bases and J by 0 bases, with 14 bases between them. Germline V gene lookup returns CDR1 MNHEY and CDR2 SVGAGI.

This chain connects TRBV12-3 or TRBV12-4 to TRBJ2-3; 8 nucleotides align to TRBD2. The CDR3 runs 14 residues. Germline trimming cut 6 bases from V and 2 bases from J; bases unmatched to any gene: 4. The CDR3 DNA is TGTGCCAGCAGGCCGGGACTAGTCACAGATACGCAGTATTTT. Translated: CASRPGLVTDTQYF.

The chain recombines TRBV29-1 with TRBJ1-1; maybe TRBD1 (5 bases). Germline V gives CDR1 SQVTM, CDR2 ANQGSEA. The CDR3 runs to 15 residues. Trimming pared 3 bases from V and 4 bases from J, leaving 18 bases between. In nucleotides, the CDR3 is TGCAGCGTTGAGGGACGGCTAAACGGAGGCACTGAAGCTTTCTTT. It translates to CSVEGRLNGGTEAFF.

The chain joins TRBV9 to TRBJ2-5, with D tentatively TRBD2 (6 bases). V lost 4 bases to trimming and J lost 5 bases, with 24 bases between them. Germline loops: CDR1 SGDLS, CDR2 YYNGEE. The CDR3 contains 17 residues. CDR3 sequence reads: CASSLVAPQGGRETQYF. In nucleotides, the CDR3 is TGTGCCAGCAGCCTAGTAGCCCCCCAGGGAGGCAGGGAGACCCAGTACTTC.

This clonotype was detected only a few times. The chain recombines TRBV7-9 with TRBJ1-4, with unresolved D. CDR1 SEHNR and CDR2 FQNEAQ come from the germline V gene (reference sequence). V was cut by 1 base and J by 4 bases, with 10 bases left in between. The CDR3 covers 15 residues. The CDR3 reads CASSLEQQLNEKLFF. CDR3 nucleotide sequence: TGTGCCAGCAGCTTAGAACAGCAGCTTAATGAAAAACTGTTTTTT.

This rearrangement joins TRBV6-5 to TRBJ2-2, with TRBD2 matching over 10 bases. CDR1 and CDR2 from the germline V gene are MNHEY and SVGAGI. The V segment lost 0 bases and the J segment 4 bases; nucleotides outside the gene matches: 5. The CDR3 runs to 17 residues. The CDR3 nucleotides are TGTGCCAGCAGTTACTCGTTAGCGGGGGGCGGCACCGGGGAGCTGTTTTTT. It specifies CASSYSLAGGGTGELFF.

J is TRBJ1-2 and V is TRBV7-3; 8 bases agree with TRBD1. CDR1 SGHTA and CDR2 FQGTGA come from the germline V gene. The CDR3 contains 17 residues. V was clipped by 2 bases and J by 8 bases; unmatched bases: 16. DNA for the CDR3: TGTGCCAGCAGCTTATGGGGCGGACCCGGGACAGGACGGGGCTACACCTTC. This gives the protein CASSLWGGPGTGRGYTF.

There are a few counts of this clonotype. The chain carries TRBV7-6 and TRBJ2-3; D might be TRBD1 or TRBD2, each matching 5 bases. V was pared by 4 bases and J by 2 bases, with 13 bases between. The germline V gene has CDR1 SGHVS and CDR2 FNYEAQ. The CDR3 runs to 15 residues. This CDR3 reads CASSSRDPSTDTQYF. The CDR3 bases are TGTGCCAGCAGCTCCCGGGACCCATCCACAGATACGCAGTATTTT.

The chain has TRBV7-9 and TRBJ2-7; D gene ambiguous. The germline V gene has CDR1 SEHNR and CDR2 FQNEAQ (reference sequence). V was shortened by 1 base and J by 4 bases, with 2 bases between the two germline ends. The CDR3 has 11 amino acids. CDR3 nucleotide sequence: TGTGCCAGCAGCTTAGTTTACGAGCAGTACTTC. Its protein product is CASSLVYEQYF.